This T cell receptor beta chain emerged from a study of early T cells in non-severe SARS-CoV-2 infection. Study background: Whole-blood bulk RNA, unsorted, was sequenced, and chains were unpaired.

This clonotype showed up many times. Germline V gene lookup returns CDR1 MDHEN and CDR2 SYDVKM. With 3 bases removed from V and 2 bases from J, the gap between germline ends came to 11 bases. The CDR3 covers 14 residues. TCRdb itself ran the 5' RACE reads through MiXCR, one entry per CDR3 protein. The profile covers about 40,000 distinct CDR3 sequences, with over 4% appearing a single time and 4.8% taken by the ten largest. The sample taken for sequencing was whole blood. The clonotype originates from an adult who was a healthcare worker with PCR-confirmed SARS-CoV-2 infection or an uninfected control (not recorded which). This chain joins TRBV28 and TRBJ2-7, with no clear D. This chain's CDR3 is CASSFGQSTYEQYF. Here the CDR3 DNA reads TGTGCCAGCAGTTTTGGGCAGAGTACCTACGAGCAGTACTTC. The entire variable domain, with the rest obtained from reference TRBV28 and TRBJ2-7, is as follows: DVKVTQSSRYLVKRTGEKVFLECVQDMDHENMFWYRQDPGLGLRLIYFSYDVKMKEKGDIPEGYSVSREKKERFSLILESASTNQTSMYLCASSFGQSTYEQYFGPGTRLTVT.